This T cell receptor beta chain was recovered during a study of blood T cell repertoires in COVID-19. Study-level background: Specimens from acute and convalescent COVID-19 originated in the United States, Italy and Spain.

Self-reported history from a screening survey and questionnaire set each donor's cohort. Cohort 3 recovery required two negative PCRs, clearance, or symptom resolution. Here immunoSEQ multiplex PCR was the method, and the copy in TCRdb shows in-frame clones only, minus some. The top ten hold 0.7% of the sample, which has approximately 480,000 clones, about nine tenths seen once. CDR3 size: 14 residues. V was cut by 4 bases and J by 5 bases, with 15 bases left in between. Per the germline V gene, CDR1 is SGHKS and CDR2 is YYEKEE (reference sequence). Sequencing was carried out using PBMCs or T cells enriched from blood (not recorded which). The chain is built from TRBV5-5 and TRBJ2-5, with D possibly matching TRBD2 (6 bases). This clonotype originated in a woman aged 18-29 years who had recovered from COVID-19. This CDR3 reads CASSRPGDGETQYF. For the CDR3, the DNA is TGTGCCAGCAGCCGGCCGGGGGACGGGGAGACCCAGTACTTC.